Listed below are T cell receptor beta chains from one sample, sequenced in a study of Ad26.COV2.S vaccination and SARS-CoV-2 variants. Method: immunoSEQ multiplex PCR; TCRdb's copy keeps in-frame clones and lacks some. The table includes 350,000 to 400,000 clones, roughly 90% detected once. Source: peripheral blood, taken in a trial of Ad26.COV2.S vaccine versus placebo. Receptors were obtained from a person between 18 and 60 years old who received the Ad26.COV2.S COVID-19 vaccine or a placebo. CDR3s include the opening cysteine and the closing phenylalanine or tryptophan.

V: TRBV7-2; CDR3: CASSLELASYNEQFF
V: TRBV11-3; CDR3: CASSTVGPGNSNEQFF
V: TRBV11-3; CDR3: CASSLSGVRLGQQETQYF
V: TRBV28; CDR3: CASSKTSGRAIEQFF
V: TRBV2; CDR3: CASSEQLQETQYF
V: TRBV7-2; CDR3: CASSVDLANEQYF
V: TRBV20-1; CDR3: CSASLGNQPQHF
V: TRBV28; CDR3: CASSLQGRRYTEAFF
V: TRBV14; CDR3: CASSQVKGGAGGELFF
V: TRBV10-2; CDR3: CASRGLAASTDTQYF
V: TRBV7-6; CDR3: CASSLGKASGTDTQYF
V: TRBV5-1; CDR3: CASSPTSGRTYEQYF
V: TRBV5-1; CDR3: CASSTTGGNYEQYF
V: TRBV5-6; CDR3: CASRRTSGSYNEQFF
V: TRBV19; CDR3: CASSRGTGGTDTQYF
V: TRBV5-5; CDR3: CASSPGLVVNTGELFF
V: TRBV4-1; CDR3: CASSRGTGHTNEQFF
V: TRBV11-2; CDR3: CASSRGGGVNQPQHF
V: TRBV11-1; CDR3: CASSLANNEQFF
V: TRBV5-1; CDR3: CASSLNSYEQYF
V: TRBV3-1/TRBV3-2; CDR3: CASSHSRGGAEAFF
V: TRBV28; CDR3: CASSNTRDIPYNEQFF
V: TRBV7-2; CDR3: CASSWGRLQETQYF
V: TRBV12-3/TRBV12-4; CDR3: CASKGGGSYEQYF
V: TRBV2; CDR3: CASRKDTDTQYF
V: TRBV28; CDR3: CASRITGGREKLFF
V: TRBV5-1; CDR3: CASRGPTTDGYTF
V: TRBV18; CDR3: CASSLLHGTQNEKLFF
V: TRBV28; CDR3: CASSTNQGQANYGYTF
V: TRBV7-9; CDR3: CASSPGQGREKLFF
V: TRBV27; CDR3: CASSLIGRGGAYEQYF
V: TRBV28; CDR3: CASSAGQGNYGYTF
V: TRBV6-2/TRBV6-3; CDR3: CASSYSMTSGDTQYF
V: TRBV18; CDR3: CASAGTSSSSYNEQFF
V: TRBV6-1; CDR3: CASSEQGDGQYF
V: TRBV9; CDR3: CASSVDQPQHF
V: TRBV6-5; CDR3: CASSYSNRGGYTF
V: TRBV7-2; CDR3: CASSLVGSGNSGANVLTF
V: TRBV4-3; CDR3: CASSQDSPFSSGNTIYF
V: TRBV3-1/TRBV3-2; CDR3: CASSPRTSTTGELFF
V: TRBV30; CDR3: CAWSVLGASEQFF
V: TRBV4-1; CDR3: CASSQRGPRHEKLFF
V: TRBV14; CDR3: CASSRGTTQYF
V: TRBV30; CDR3: CAWSIEAYEQYF
V: TRBV6-1; CDR3: CASSETVSGNTIYF
V: TRBV11-3; CDR3: CASSLVAGDPYEQYF
V: TRBV20-1; CDR3: CSASWTGDLNQPQHF
V: TRBV6-5; CDR3: CASTGTGVSQPQHF
V: TRBV7-8; CDR3: CASSSRTGVRETQYF
V: TRBV27; CDR3: CASSLVAGGTDTQYF
V: TRBV6-2/TRBV6-3; CDR3: CASRPPAGLTGELFF
V: TRBV27; CDR3: CASSWSVGGPLHF